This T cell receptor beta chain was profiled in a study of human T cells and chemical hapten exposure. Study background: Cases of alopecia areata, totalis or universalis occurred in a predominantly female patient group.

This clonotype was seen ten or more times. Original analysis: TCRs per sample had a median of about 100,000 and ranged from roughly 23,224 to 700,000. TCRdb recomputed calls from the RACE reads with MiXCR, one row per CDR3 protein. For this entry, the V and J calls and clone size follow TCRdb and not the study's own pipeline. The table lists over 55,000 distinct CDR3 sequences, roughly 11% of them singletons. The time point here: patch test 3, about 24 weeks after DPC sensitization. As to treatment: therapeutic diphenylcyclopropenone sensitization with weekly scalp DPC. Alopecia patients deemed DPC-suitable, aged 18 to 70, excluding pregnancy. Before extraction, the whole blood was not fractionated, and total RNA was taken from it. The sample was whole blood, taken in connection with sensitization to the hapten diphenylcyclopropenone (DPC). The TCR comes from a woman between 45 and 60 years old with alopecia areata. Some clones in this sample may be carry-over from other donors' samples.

The CDR3 here is CASSRTEETQYF. CDR3 coding DNA: TGTGCCAGCAGCCGGACTGAAGAGACCCAGTACTTC. The J gene is TRBJ2-5, the V gene TRBV7-9, with D perhaps TRBD2 (5 bases). The germline V gene encodes CDR1 SEHNR and CDR2 FQNEAQ (reference sequence). This CDR3 comprises 12 residues. The V gene lost 5 bases and the J gene lost 3 bases, with 7 bases spanning the gap.